The 7 T cell receptor beta chains below were found in one sample sequenced in a study of T cell repertoires in breast cancer. A second nested PCR with blocking oligonucleotides suppressed unpaired genes. One entry per CDR3 protein results from TCRdb running MiXCR on the emulsion pairing reads. The sample lists approximately 37,000 distinct CDR3 sequences, roughly 42% occurring once. Primers covering all TCR V genes were used in emulsion RT-PCR on CD8+ T cells. Material: CD8+ T cells. The receptor source for this set is a pool of human donors with breast cancer or a healthy control (not recorded which).

The rearrangement joins TRBV6-5 to TRBJ2-2, with 8 bases aligning to TRBD2. The V gene's germline CDR1 is MNHEY and CDR2 SVGAGI. The CDR3 consists of 16 residues. V gave up 6 bases and J gave up 4 bases; unmatched junction bases: 10. CDR3 nucleotides: TGTGCCAGCAGCCGCGCGGGGGGTTCGGTCACCGGGGAGCTGTTTTTT. As protein: CASSRAGGSVTGELFF.

CDR3 sequence reads: CASSPRTAIEQYF. The CDR3 nucleotides are TGTGCCAGCAGTCCTAGGACCGCTATCGAGCAGTACTTC. The chain recombines TRBV6-2 or TRBV6-3 with TRBJ2-7, with D hard to call. CDR3 length: 13 residues. V was trimmed by 5 bases and J by 6 bases, leaving 14 bases between them. The V gene's germline CDR1 is MNHEY and CDR2 SVGEGT.

This clonotype was picked up one time. This chain uses TRBV29-1 with TRBJ1-2; 8 bases fit TRBD1. This CDR3 comprises 12 residues. The V gene's germline CDR1 is SQVTM and CDR2 ANQGSEA. With V trimmed by 5 bases and J by 7 bases, 6 bases remained unmatched. In DNA form, the CDR3 reads TGCAGCGTTCTCCCGACAGGGGCTGGCTACACCTTC. It encodes CSVLPTGAGYTF.

This clonotype was counted between two and nine times. The chain combines TRBV20-1 with TRBJ2-7; 11 bases are shared with TRBD2. Germline loops: CDR1 DFQATT, CDR2 SNEGSKA (reference sequence). Losses at the gene ends were 0 bases for V and 0 bases for J; bases not matched to a gene: 10. This CDR3 has 18 amino acids. This chain's CDR3 is CSARDGRGLAGASYEQYF. As DNA, the CDR3 is TGCAGTGCTAGAGACGGGCGAGGACTAGCGGGTGCCTCCTACGAGCAGTACTTC.

The chain couples TRBV5-1 to TRBJ1-1; D is undetermined. In germline, CDR1 is SGHRS, CDR2 YFSETQ. Trimming stripped 4 bases from V and 0 bases from J, with 19 bases between. The CDR3 runs to 17 residues. Written as DNA, the CDR3 is TGCGCCAGCAGCATTGGGTCTGATAGCTACATGAACACTGAAGCTTTCTTT. As protein: CASSIGSDSYMNTEAFF.

Concerning this clonotype: The junction differs from germline at one of its ends, possibly a read error. This chain uses TRBV12-3 or TRBV12-4 with TRBJ2-3; 14 positions agree with TRBD2. The CDR3 is 15 amino acids. Here the CDR3 DNA reads TGCGCCAGCAGTTTAGGACTAGCGGGAGGAGATACGCAGTATTTT. It specifies CASSLGLAGGDTQYF.

The chain couples TRBV7-2 to TRBJ1-2, with a weak D call TRBD1 (5 bases). This CDR3 region has 15 residues. The germline V gene has CDR1 SGHTA and CDR2 FQGNSA. Trimming cost V 5 bases and J 3 bases, with 16 bases left between them. This chain's CDR3 is CASSLFTGGDYGYTF. The CDR3 DNA reads as TGTGCCAGCAGCCTATTTACCGGGGGAGACTATGGCTACACCTTC.